This note documents a single T cell receptor (beta chain) sequence. The data were taken from a study of blood T cell repertoires in COVID-19. As for the study in general: COVID-19 samples collected from the United States, Italy and Spain covered acute and convalescent phases.

Libraries were prepared by immunoSEQ multiplex PCR; TCRdb keeps only in-frame clonotypes and omits some of them. This table has about 100,000 clones, around 85% appearing once. Trimming took 8 bases from V and 1 from J, leaving 16 bases between them. This CDR3 has 15 residues. Germline V gives CDR1 LNHDA, CDR2 SQIVND (reference sequence). V and J are TRBV19 and TRBJ2-3; tentatively, D is TRBD1 (5 bases). Sequencing used peripheral blood. The sequence derives from a woman aged 70 to 79 with active or convalescent COVID-19. CDR3 protein: CASGEQVSGTDTQYF. DNA of the CDR3: TGTGCCAGTGGGGAACAGGTCTCGGGCACAGATACGCAGTATTTT.